The 21 T cell receptor beta chains presented below share a single source sample, sequenced in a study of human T cells and chemical hapten exposure. Indicated time point: patch test 2, 6 weeks after DPC sensitization. The treatment here: therapeutic diphenylcyclopropenone sensitization with weekly scalp DPC. TCRdb itself ran the RACE reads through MiXCR, one entry per CDR3 protein. The table records around 360,000 distinct CDR3 sequences, about 6% of them present only once. Sequenced material: whole blood, taken in connection with sensitization to the hapten diphenylcyclopropenone (DPC). Receptors were obtained from a woman between 18 and 29 years old with alopecia areata. Some clones in this sample may be carry-over from other donors' samples.

This chain joins TRBV6-1 and TRBJ2-3; D gene ambiguous. The CDR3 is made up of 14 amino acids. Germline V CDR1 and CDR2: MNHNS, SASEGT. V was pared by 7 bases and J by 1 base, with 12 bases between. CDR3 sequence reads: CASISTGGTDTQYF. CDR3 nucleotide sequence: TGTGCCAGCATAAGTACGGGCGGCACAGATACGCAGTATTTT.

This clonotype was detected ten times or more. The chain employs TRBV29-1 and TRBJ2-2, with D perhaps TRBD2 (6 bases). Germline loops: CDR1 SQVTM, CDR2 ANQGSEA. The CDR3 is made up of 20 amino acids. V was trimmed by 7 bases and J by 1 base, leaving 31 bases between them. CDR3 residues: CSASPRKGPAGRQNTGELFF. As DNA, the CDR3 is TGCAGCGCTAGTCCAAGGAAGGGACCCGCGGGACGGCAGAACACCGGGGAGCTGTTTTTT.

This clonotype has ten or more counts. The V gene is TRBV6-5, the J gene TRBJ1-1; D gene unclear. Per germline, CDR1 MNHEY and CDR2 SVGAGI. CDR3 length equals 12 residues. Trimming took off 6 bases at V and 1 base at J, with 6 bases between the two ends. DNA for the CDR3: TGTGCCAGCAGGTCACCGAACACTGAAGCTTTCTTT. Protein product: CASRSPNTEAFF.

This clonotype was counted only a few times. The chain employs TRBV15 and TRBJ2-3, with 12 bases lining up with TRBD2. The J segment lost 2 bases and the V segment lost 5 bases, leaving 5 bases of the junction unmatched. The CDR3 is made up of 16 amino acids. Germline V gene sequence: CDR1 LNHNV, CDR2 YYDKDF (reference sequence). CDR3 nucleotide sequence: TGTGCCACCAGCGCCGGGACTAGCGGGCACACAGATACGCAGTATTTT. Protein sequence: CATSAGTSGHTDTQYF.

This rearrangement joins TRBV6-4 to TRBJ2-3; D may match TRBD1 or TRBD2 (6 bases each). The CDR3 has 15 amino acids. The germline CDR1 and CDR2 sequences are MRHNA and SNTAGT. Trimming left V 3 bases short and J 4 bases short, with 14 bases between. The CDR3 is CASSEGGSEADTQYF. CDR3 DNA: TGTGCCAGCAGTGAAGGGGGGAGCGAGGCAGATACGCAGTATTTT.

This clonotype was seen more than once but under ten times. V gene TRBV27 combines with J gene TRBJ2-2; D may be TRBD2 (5 bases). The CDR3 runs 17 residues. V lost 0 bases and J 3 bases, leaving 14 bases between the germline ends. Germline assignment: CDR1 MNHEY and CDR2 SMNVEV (reference sequence). DNA for the CDR3: TGTGCCAGCAGTTTATCGGTCGGGGTCGCGGACACCGGGGAGCTGTTTTTT. Amino acid sequence: CASSLSVGVADTGELFF.

The V and J genes are TRBV11-2 and TRBJ1-1; D is possibly TRBD1 (6 bases). Germline V gene data show CDR1 as SGHAT and CDR2 as FQNNGV. The V and J ends lost 4 bases and 8 bases respectively, with 14 bases between them. CDR3 size: 13 residues. The CDR3 coding sequence is TGTGCCAGCAGCTCCCCAAAAGACAGGGAAGCTTTCTTT. Amino acid sequence: CASSSPKDREAFF. Full variable domain (remainder filled in from reference TRBV11-2 and TRBJ1-1): EAGVAQSPRYKIIEKRQSVAFWCNPISGHATLYWYQQILGQGPKLLIQFQNNGVVDDSQLPKDRFSAERLKGVDSTLKIQPAKLEDSAVYLCASSSPKDREAFFGQGTRLTVV.

This chain joins TRBV4-1 and TRBJ1-2; a weak D match, TRBD1 (5 bases). CDR1 and CDR2 from the germline V gene are MGHRA and YSYEKL. Trimming took 1 base from V and 2 from J, leaving 8 bases between them. The CDR3 runs 14 residues. DNA of the CDR3: TGCGCCAGCAGCCAAGCTCCAGGGAACTATGGCTACACCTTC. Translation: CASSQAPGNYGYTF.

This clonotype occurred many times. The J gene is TRBJ2-3, the V gene TRBV20-1; 9 bases agree with TRBD2. Trimming at V came to 6 bases and at J to 6 bases, leaving 10 bases not matched to a gene. Germline V gene data show CDR1 as DFQATT and CDR2 as SNEGSKA (reference sequence). This CDR3 has 14 residues. The CDR3 DNA reads as TGCAGTGCCCAGGCCCTAGCGGGGCCGGATACGCAGTATTTT. It is translated as CSAQALAGPDTQYF.

This clonotype has a handful of counts. This chain joins TRBV4-3 and TRBJ1-1; D call uncertain. The CDR3 covers 15 residues. V gave up 2 bases and J gave up 0 bases, with 10 bases separating them. CDR1 and CDR2 (germline): LGHNA, YSLEER. The CDR3 protein is CASSQMDPVNTEAFF. CDR3 bases: TGCGCCAGCAGCCAAATGGACCCAGTGAACACTGAAGCTTTCTTT.

The rearrangement uses TRBV20-1 and TRBJ2-1, with 7 bases aligning to TRBD2. With 5 bases clipped from V and 6 bases from J, the junction kept 10 bases outside the gene matches. The CDR3 contains 14 residues. Germline CDR1 DFQATT, CDR2 SNEGSKA (reference sequence). CDR3 sequence reads: CSASTGRVVNEQFF. The CDR3 DNA is TGCAGTGCTTCGACTGGGAGGGTTGTCAATGAGCAGTTCTTC.

This clonotype was observed a handful of times. This rearrangement joins TRBV20-1 to TRBJ1-6; weak D call: TRBD1 (5 bases). Germline V CDR1 and CDR2: DFQATT, SNEGSKA (reference sequence). CDR3 length: 14 amino acids. V lost 1 base and J 6 bases, leaving 10 bases between the germline ends. CDR3 residues: CSARAGGGNSPLHF. CDR3 bases: TGCAGTGCTAGAGCCGGGGGTGGTAATTCACCCCTCCACTTT.

The gene calls are TRBV7-6 and TRBJ1-5; the match to TRBD1 covers 8 bases. CDR3 length: 19 amino acids. The germline gives CDR1 SGHVS, CDR2 FNYEAQ. V dropped 3 bases and J dropped 1; count of bases not matched to a gene: 14. This chain's CDR3 is CASSLVGTGKAGSNQPQHF. The CDR3 DNA sequence: TGTGCCAGCAGCTTGGTTGGGACAGGTAAAGCCGGGAGCAATCAGCCCCAGCATTTT.

The chain combines TRBV5-1 with TRBJ2-7, with D possibly matching TRBD2 (5 bases). The CDR3 is made up of 15 amino acids. The germline V and J ends were trimmed by 4 bases and 2 bases, with 16 bases remaining between them. Germline V CDR1 and CDR2: SGHRS, YFSETQ. CDR3 coding DNA: TGCGCCAGCAGCCGGACCGGGATTGCTACCTACGAGCAGTACTTC. This encodes CASSRTGIATYEQYF.

In this sample, this clonotype turned up a few times. V is TRBV24-1 and J is TRBJ1-5; 7 bases agree with TRBD1. The CDR3 spans 15 residues. Germline CDR1 reads KGHDR; CDR2 reads SFDVKD. The ends lost 5 bases at V and 2 bases at J; junction bases unmatched: 5. This chain's CDR3 is CATSAPGGGNQPQHF. CDR3 DNA: TGTGCCACCAGTGCCCCAGGGGGAGGCAATCAGCCCCAGCATTTT.

The chain is built from TRBV2 and TRBJ1-2; TRBD1 aligns across 7 bases. There are 15 residues in the CDR3. The trim removed 5 bases at V and 8 bases at J, leaving 14 bases unmatched. Germline assignment: CDR1 SNHLY and CDR2 FYNNEI. The CDR3 sequence: CASSTLNRGRGGYTF. CDR3 DNA sequence: TGTGCCAGCAGTACTTTAAACAGGGGAAGAGGAGGCTACACCTTC.

The chain has TRBV4-3 and TRBJ2-3; TRBD2 matches at 9 bases. Germline CDR1 LGHNA, CDR2 YSLEER. The trim removed 0 bases at V and 0 bases at J, leaving 1 base unmatched. This CDR3 is 16 amino acids long. In nucleotides, the CDR3 is TGCGCCAGCAGCCAAGATAGCGGGGGAAGCACAGATACGCAGTATTTT. Encoded protein: CASSQDSGGSTDTQYF.

The V and J genes are TRBV28 and TRBJ2-4; the match to TRBD1 covers 7 bases. The V and J ends lost 6 bases and 8 bases, in that order; junction bases with no gene match: 10. The CDR3 spans 14 residues. The V gene's germline CDR1 is MDHEN and CDR2 SYDVKM. DNA for the CDR3: TGTGCCAGCAGCACCGACGTGCAGGGGGACATTCAGTACTTC. Residues: CASSTDVQGDIQYF.

This clonotype was recorded at least ten times. The V and J genes are TRBV4-3 and TRBJ2-6; D tentatively reads TRBD1 or TRBD2 (7 bases each). This CDR3 has 17 amino acids. The V and J ends lost 5 bases and 4 bases respectively, with 18 bases between them. Germline CDR1 LGHNA, CDR2 YSLEER. For the CDR3, the DNA is TGCGCCAGCAGCGAGCAGGGGGGGTCGAGAGGGGCCAACGTCCTGACTTTC. Translated: CASSEQGGSRGANVLTF.

This clonotype appeared many times. V and J are TRBV5-1 and TRBJ2-1; a possible D gene is TRBD2 (6 bases). V was cut by 5 bases and J by 7 bases, with 7 bases left in between. The germline V gene encodes CDR1 SGHRS and CDR2 YFSETQ. The CDR3 loop spans 11 amino acids. CDR3 nucleotides: TGCGCCAGCAGGGGGGGAAATGAGCAGTTCTTC. Translating gives CASRGGNEQFF. Full variable domain (rest looked up from reference TRBV5-1 and TRBJ2-1): KAGVTQTPRYLIKTRGQQVTLSCSPISGHRSVSWYQQTPGQGLQFLFEYFSETQRNKGNFPGRFSGRQFSNSRSEMNVSTLELGDSALYLCASRGGNEQFFGPGTRLTVL.

The chain joins TRBV5-5 to TRBJ2-7; D perhaps matches TRBD2 (5 bases). Trimming took off 0 bases at V and 2 bases at J, with 9 bases between the two ends. The CDR3 loop spans 14 amino acids. CDR1 is SGHKS and CDR2 is YYEKEE in the germline V gene (reference sequence). DNA of the CDR3: TGTGCCAGCAGCTTGGATTCGCGGGCCTACGAGCAGTACTTC. Protein product: CASSLDSRAYEQYF.